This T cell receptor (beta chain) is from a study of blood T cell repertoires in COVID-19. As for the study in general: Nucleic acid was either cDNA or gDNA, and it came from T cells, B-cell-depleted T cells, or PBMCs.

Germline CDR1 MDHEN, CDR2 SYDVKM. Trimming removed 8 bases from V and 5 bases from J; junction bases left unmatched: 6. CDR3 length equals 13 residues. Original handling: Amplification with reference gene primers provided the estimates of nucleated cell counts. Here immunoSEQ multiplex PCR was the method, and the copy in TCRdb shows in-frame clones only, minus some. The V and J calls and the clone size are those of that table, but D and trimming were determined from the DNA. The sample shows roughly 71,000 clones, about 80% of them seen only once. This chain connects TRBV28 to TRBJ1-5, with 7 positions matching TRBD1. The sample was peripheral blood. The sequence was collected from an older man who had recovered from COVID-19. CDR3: CASGGQTYQPQHF. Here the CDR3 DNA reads TGTGCCAGCGGGGGACAGACTTATCAGCCCCAGCATTTT.